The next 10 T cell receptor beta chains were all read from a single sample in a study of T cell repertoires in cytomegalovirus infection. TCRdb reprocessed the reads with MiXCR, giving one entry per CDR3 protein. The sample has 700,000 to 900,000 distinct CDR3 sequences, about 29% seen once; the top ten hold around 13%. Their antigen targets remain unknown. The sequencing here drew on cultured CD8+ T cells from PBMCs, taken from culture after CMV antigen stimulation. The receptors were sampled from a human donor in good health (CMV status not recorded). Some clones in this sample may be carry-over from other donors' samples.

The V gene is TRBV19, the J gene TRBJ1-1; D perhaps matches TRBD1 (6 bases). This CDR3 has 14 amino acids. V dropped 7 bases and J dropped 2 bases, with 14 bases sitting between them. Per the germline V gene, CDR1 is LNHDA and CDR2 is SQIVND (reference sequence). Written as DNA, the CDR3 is TGTGCCAGTACTTTTCAGGGGACTAACACTGAAGCTTTCTTT. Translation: CASTFQGTNTEAFF.

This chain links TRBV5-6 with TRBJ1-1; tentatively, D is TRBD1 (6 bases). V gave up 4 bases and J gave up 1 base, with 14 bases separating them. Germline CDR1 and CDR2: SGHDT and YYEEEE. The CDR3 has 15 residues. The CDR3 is CASSPEGGWNTEAFF. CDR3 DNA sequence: TGTGCCAGCAGCCCGGAGGGGGGATGGAACACTGAAGCTTTCTTT.

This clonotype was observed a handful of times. CDR3: CSAREETALGEKLFF. CDR3 sequence (DNA): TGCAGTGCTAGGGAGGAGACAGCCCTTGGGGAAAAACTGTTTTTT. The genes are TRBV20-1 and TRBJ1-4; possibly TRBD1 for D (5 bases). The germline V and J ends were trimmed by 3 bases and 8 bases, with 19 bases remaining between them. The CDR3 is 15 residues long. Germline lookup yields CDR1 DFQATT and CDR2 SNEGSKA (reference sequence).

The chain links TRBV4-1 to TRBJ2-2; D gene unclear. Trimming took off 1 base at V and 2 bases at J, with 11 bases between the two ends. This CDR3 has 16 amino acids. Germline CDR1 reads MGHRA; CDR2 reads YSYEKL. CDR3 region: CASSQGAVTNTGELFF. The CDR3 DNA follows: TGCGCCAGCAGCCAAGGGGCAGTGACAAACACCGGGGAGCTGTTTTTT.

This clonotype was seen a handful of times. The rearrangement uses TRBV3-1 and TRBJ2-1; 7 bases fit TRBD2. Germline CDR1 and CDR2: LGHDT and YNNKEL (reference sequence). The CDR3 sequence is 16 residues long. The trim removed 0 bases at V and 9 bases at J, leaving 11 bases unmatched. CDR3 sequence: CASSQEGRGDPREQFF. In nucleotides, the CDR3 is TGTGCCAGCAGCCAAGAAGGCCGGGGGGATCCTCGTGAGCAGTTCTTC.

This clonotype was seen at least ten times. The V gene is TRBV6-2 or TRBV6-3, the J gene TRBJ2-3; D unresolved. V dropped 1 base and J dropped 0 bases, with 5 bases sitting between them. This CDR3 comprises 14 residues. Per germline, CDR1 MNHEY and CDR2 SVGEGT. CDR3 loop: CASSYLGSTDTQYF. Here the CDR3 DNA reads TGTGCCAGCAGTTACTTGGGGAGCACAGATACGCAGTATTTT.

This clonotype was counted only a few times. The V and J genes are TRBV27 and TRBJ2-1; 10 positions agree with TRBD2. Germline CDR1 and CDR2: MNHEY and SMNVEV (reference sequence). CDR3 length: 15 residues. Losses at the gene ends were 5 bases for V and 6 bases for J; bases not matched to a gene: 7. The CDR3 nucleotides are TGTGCCAGCAGTCGAGGGACTAGCGCTGCCAATGAGCAGTTCTTC. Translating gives CASSRGTSAANEQFF.

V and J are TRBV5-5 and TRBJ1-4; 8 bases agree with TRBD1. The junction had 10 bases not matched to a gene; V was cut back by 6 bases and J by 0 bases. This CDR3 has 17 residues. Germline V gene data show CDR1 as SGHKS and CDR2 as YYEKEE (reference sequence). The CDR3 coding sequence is TGTGCCAGCACCCTCACAGGGGGACTTGCAACTAATGAAAAACTGTTTTTT. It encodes CASTLTGGLATNEKLFF.

This CDR3 reads CASSYSAPGVYQPQHF. The CDR3 DNA reads TGTGCCAGCAGTTACTCGGCACCAGGAGTTTATCAGCCCCAGCATTTT. The chain is built from TRBV6-2 or TRBV6-3 and TRBJ1-5; D is unresolved. The germline V and J ends were trimmed by 0 bases and 5 bases, with 14 bases remaining between them. The germline V gene has CDR1 MNHEY and CDR2 SVGEGT. The CDR3 runs 16 residues.

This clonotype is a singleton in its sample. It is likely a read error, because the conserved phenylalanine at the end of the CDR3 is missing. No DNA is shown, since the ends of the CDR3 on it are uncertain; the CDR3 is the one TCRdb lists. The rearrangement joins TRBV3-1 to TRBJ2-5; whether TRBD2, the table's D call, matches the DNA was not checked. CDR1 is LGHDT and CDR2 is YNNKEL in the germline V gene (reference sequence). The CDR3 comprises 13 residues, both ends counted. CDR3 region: CASSQDLQRGPKI.